This T cell receptor (beta chain) emerged from a study of persistence of HIV-infected CD4 T cells. General study findings and limits: Antigen-responding cells were enriched for degenerate expanded CDR3beta sequences. TCR analyses could not target the rare provirus-carrying CMV-responding cells.

Cells were stimulated with CMV-infected fibroblast lysates at 10 ug/mL. Memory cells lacking CD40L and CD69 with high CD45RO were sorted. Suppressive ART was started during chronic HIV-1 infection in these adults. This was the immunoSEQ version 4 assay in survey mode. Assay: immunoSEQ multiplex PCR; the TCRdb copy retains only in-frame clones and omits some. The repertoire holds under 60,000 clones, with about 81% as singletons. Concerning this clone: Its antigen is not known.

This receptor was identified in an adult man with HIV who was CMV-seropositive. This specimen consisted of CD4+ T cells sorted from PBMCs after roughly 18-hour stimulation, obtained from a patient who received antiretroviral therapy.

CDR3 sequence (DNA): TGTGCCAGCAGCTCTGGCGGGGGGGAATATGGCTACACCTTC. This encodes CASSSGGGEYGYTF. The gene calls are TRBV5-6 and TRBJ1-2; the D gene is possibly TRBD1 (5 bases). The CDR3 covers 14 residues. V was pared by 3 bases and J by 5 bases, with 14 bases between. CDR1 is SGHDT, CDR2 YYEEEE, per germline.